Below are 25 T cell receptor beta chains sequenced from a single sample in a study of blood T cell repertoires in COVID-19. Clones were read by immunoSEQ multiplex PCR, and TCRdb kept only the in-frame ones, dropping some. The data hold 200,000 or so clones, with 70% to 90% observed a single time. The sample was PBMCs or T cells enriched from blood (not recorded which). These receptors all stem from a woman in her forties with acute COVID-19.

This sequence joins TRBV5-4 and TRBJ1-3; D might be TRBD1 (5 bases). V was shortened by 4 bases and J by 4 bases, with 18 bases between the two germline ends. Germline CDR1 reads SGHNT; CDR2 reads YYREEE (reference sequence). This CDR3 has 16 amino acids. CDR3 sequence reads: CASSPSAGQTGNTIYF. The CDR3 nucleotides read TGTGCCAGCAGCCCCTCCGCAGGGCAAACGGGAAACACCATATATTTT.

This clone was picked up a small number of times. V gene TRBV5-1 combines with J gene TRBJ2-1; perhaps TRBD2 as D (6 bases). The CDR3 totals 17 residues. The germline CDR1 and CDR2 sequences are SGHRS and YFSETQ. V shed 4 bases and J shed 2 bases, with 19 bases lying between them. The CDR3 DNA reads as TGCGCCAGCAGCCCGCTCCCTGGCGGGGAAGCCTACAATGAGCAGTTCTTC. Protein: CASSPLPGGEAYNEQFF.

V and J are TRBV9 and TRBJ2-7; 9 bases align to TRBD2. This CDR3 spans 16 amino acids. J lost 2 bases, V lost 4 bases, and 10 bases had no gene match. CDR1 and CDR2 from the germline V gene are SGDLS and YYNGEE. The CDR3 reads CASSQGVASGTYEQYF. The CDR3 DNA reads TGTGCCAGCAGCCAAGGGGTGGCTAGCGGGACCTACGAGCAGTACTTC.

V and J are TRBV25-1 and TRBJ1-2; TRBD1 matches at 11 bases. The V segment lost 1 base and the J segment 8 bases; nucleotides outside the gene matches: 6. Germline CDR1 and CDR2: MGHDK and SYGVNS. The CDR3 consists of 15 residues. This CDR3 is CASSELGQGARGYTF. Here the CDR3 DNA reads TGTGCCAGCAGTGAATTAGGACAGGGGGCCAGGGGCTACACCTTC.

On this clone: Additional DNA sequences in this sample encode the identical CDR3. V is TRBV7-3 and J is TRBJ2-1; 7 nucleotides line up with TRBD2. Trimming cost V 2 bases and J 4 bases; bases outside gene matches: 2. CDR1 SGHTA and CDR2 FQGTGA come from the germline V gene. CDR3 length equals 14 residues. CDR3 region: CASSLGGSYNEQFF. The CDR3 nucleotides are TGTGCCAGCAGCTTAGGCGGGAGTTACAATGAGCAGTTCTTC.

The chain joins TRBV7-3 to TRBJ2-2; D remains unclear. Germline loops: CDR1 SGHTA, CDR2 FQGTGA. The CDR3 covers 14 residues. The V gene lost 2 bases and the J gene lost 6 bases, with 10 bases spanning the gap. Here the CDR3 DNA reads TGTGCCAGCAGCTTAGATTCCGGGTCCGGGGAGCTGTTTTTT. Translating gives CASSLDSGSGELFF.

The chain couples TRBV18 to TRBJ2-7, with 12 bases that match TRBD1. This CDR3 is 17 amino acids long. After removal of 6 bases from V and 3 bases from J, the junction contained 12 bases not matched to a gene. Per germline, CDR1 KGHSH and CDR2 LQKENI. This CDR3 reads CASSTASGTGGVYEQYF. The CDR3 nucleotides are TGTGCCAGCTCGACAGCCTCCGGGACAGGGGGCGTCTACGAGCAGTACTTC.

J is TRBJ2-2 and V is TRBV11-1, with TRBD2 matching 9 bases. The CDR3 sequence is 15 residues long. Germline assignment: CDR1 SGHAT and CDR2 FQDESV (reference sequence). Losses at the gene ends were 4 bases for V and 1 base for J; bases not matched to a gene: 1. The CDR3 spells CASSYSGGNTGELFF. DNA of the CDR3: TGTGCCAGCAGCTATAGCGGGGGGAACACCGGGGAGCTGTTTTTT.

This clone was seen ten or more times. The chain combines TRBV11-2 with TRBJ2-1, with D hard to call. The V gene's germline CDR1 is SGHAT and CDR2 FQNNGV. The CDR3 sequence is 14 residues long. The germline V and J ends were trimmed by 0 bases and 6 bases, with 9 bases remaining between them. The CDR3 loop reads CASSLERHPNEQFF. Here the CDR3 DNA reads TGTGCCAGCAGCTTAGAGAGGCACCCCAATGAGCAGTTCTTC.

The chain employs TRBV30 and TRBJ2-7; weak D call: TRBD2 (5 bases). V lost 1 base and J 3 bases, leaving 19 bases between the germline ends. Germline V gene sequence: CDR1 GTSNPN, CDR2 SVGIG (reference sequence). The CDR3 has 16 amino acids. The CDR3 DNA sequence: TGTGCCTGGAGTGGTTCGCGGGTTGTGGGGATCTACGAGCAGTACTTC. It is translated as CAWSGSRVVGIYEQYF.

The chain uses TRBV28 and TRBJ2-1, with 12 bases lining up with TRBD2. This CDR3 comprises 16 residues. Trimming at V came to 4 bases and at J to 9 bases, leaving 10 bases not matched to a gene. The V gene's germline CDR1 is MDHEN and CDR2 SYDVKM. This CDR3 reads CASSSPASGRVSEQFF. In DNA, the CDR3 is TGTGCCAGCAGTTCCCCGGCTAGCGGGAGGGTTAGTGAGCAGTTCTTC.

The CDR3, as DNA: TGCAGTGCTAGTGAGCGCTACGAGCAGTACTTC. Its translation is CSASERYEQYF. The chain combines TRBV20-1 with TRBJ2-7, with D hard to call. V lost 3 bases and J 3 bases, leaving 6 bases between the germline ends. The CDR3 totals 11 residues. Germline assignment: CDR1 DFQATT and CDR2 SNEGSKA (reference sequence).

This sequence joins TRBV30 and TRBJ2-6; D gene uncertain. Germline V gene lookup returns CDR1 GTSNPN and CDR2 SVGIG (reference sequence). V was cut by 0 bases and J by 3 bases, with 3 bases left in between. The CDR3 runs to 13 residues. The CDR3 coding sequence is TGTGCCTGGAGTGTCGGTGGGGCCAACGTCCTGACTTTC. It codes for CAWSVGGANVLTF. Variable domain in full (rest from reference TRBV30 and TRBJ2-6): SQTIHQWPATLVQPVGSPLSLECTVEGTSNPNLYWYRQAAGRGLQLLFYSVGIGQISSEVPQNLSASRPQDRQFILSSKKLLLSDSGFYLCAWSVGGANVLTFGAGSRLTVL.

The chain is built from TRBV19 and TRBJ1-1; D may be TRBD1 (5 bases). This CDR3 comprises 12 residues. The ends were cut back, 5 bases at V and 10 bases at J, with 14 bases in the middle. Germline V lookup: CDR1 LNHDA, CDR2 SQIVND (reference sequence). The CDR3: CASSDRQWGAFF. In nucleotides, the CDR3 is TGTGCCAGTAGTGATCGACAGTGGGGAGCTTTCTTT.

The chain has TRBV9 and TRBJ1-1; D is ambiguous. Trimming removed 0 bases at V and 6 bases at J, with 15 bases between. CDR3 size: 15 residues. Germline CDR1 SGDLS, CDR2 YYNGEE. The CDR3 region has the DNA TGTGCCAGCAGCGTAGAAGGGAGGGAGTTATCTGAAGCTTTCTTT. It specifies CASSVEGRELSEAFF.

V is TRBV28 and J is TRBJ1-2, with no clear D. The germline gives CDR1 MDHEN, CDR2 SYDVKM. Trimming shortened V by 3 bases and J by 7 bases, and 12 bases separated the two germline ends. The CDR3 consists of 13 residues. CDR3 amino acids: CASSLEVVTGYTF. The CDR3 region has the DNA TGTGCCAGCAGTTTGGAGGTTGTGACTGGCTACACCTTC.

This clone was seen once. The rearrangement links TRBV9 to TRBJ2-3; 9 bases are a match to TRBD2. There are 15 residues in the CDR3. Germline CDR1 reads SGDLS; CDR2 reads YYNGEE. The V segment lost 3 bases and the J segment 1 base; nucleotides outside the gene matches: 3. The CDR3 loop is CASSATSGRTDTQYF. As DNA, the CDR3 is TGTGCCAGCAGCGCGACTAGCGGACGCACAGATACGCAGTATTTT.

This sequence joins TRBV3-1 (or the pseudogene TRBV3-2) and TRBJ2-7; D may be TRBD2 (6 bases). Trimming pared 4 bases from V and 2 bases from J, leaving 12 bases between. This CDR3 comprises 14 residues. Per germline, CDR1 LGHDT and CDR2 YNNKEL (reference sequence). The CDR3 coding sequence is TGTGCCAGCAGCCCCGTGCGGGACGCCTACGAGCAGTACTTC. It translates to CASSPVRDAYEQYF.

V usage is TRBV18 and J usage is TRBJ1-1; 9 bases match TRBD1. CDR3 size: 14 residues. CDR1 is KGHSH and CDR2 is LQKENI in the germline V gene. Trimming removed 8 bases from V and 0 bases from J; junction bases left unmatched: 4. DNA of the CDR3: TGTGCCAGCGCCGGACAGGGGATGAACACTGAAGCTTTCTTT. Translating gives CASAGQGMNTEAFF.

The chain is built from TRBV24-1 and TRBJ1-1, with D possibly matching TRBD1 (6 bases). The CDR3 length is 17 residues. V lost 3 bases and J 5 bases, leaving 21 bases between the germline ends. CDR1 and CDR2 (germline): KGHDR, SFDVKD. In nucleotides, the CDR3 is TGTGCCACCAGTGATGGGGGCAGGGGTAAGGGTAATACTGAAGCTTTCTTT. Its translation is CATSDGGRGKGNTEAFF.

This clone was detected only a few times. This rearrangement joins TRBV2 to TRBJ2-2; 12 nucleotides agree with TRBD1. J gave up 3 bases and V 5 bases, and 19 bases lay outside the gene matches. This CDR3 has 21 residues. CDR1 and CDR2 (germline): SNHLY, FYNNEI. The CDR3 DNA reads TGTGCCAGCAGTCTCCGGGGGACAGGGGGCCCATTTCAACGTTACACCGGGGAGCTGTTTTTT. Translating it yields CASSLRGTGGPFQRYTGELFF. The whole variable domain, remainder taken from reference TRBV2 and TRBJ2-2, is EPEVTQTPSHQVTQMGQEVILRCVPISNHLYFYWYRQILGQKVEFLVSFYNNEISEKSEIFDDQFSVERPDGSNFTLKIRSTKLEDSAMYFCASSLRGTGGPFQRYTGELFFGEGSRLTVL.

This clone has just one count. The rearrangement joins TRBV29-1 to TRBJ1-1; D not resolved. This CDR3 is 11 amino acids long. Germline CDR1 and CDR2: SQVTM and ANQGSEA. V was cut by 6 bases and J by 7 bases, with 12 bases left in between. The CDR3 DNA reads TGCAGCGTCGCTAGACGGGTTGAAGCTTTCTTT. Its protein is CSVARRVEAFF.

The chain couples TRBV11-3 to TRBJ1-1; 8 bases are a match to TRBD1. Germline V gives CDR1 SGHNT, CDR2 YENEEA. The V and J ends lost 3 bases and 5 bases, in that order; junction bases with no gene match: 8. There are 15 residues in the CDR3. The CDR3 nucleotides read TGTGCCAGCAGCTTTTATGTCACAGGGGGGACTGAAGCTTTCTTT. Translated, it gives CASSFYVTGGTEAFF.

The CDR3 here is CATIQGATEAFF. CDR3 sequence (DNA): TGTGCCACTATACAGGGTGCCACTGAAGCTTTCTTT. V gene TRBV19 combines with J gene TRBJ1-1, with D perhaps TRBD1 (6 bases). Germline V gives CDR1 LNHDA, CDR2 SQIVND (reference sequence). V shed 10 bases and J shed 4 bases, with 13 bases lying between them. This CDR3 is 12 amino acids long. Complete variable domain (other parts from reference TRBV19 and TRBJ1-1): DGGITQSPKYLFRKEGQNVTLSCEQNLNHDAMYWYRQDPGQGLRLIYYSQIVNDFQKGDIAEGYSVSREKKESFPLTVTSAQKNPTAFYLCATIQGATEAFFGQGTRLTVV.

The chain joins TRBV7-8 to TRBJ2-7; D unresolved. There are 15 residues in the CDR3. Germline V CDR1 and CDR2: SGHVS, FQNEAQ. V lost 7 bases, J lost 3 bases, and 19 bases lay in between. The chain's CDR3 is CASNGGPHINYEQYF. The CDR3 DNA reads TGTGCCAGCAACGGTGGGCCCCATATAAACTACGAGCAGTACTTC.